This T cell receptor (beta chain) was recorded in a study of CD8+CD57+ T cells in acquired aplastic anemia. Turning to the study itself: Sorted CD4+ and CD8+ cells gave an average of about 3.4 ug of DNA.

Genomic DNA provided the template from which TCR beta VDJ and CDR3 profiles were obtained. TCRdb re-analysed the reads in MiXCR, keeping a single row per CDR3 protein. The data contain hundreds of thousands of distinct CDR3 sequences, around 60% of them seen just once; the ten biggest clones take up roughly 8%. V shed 6 bases and J shed 8 bases, with 20 bases lying between them. CDR1 MGHDK and CDR2 SYGVNS come from the germline V gene. The CDR3 has 15 residues. Sequenced sample: sorted CD4+, CD8+, or CD8+CD57+ T cells (not recorded which) from PBMCs. The rearrangement joins TRBV25-1 to TRBJ2-1; TRBD2 might be the D (7 bases). The receptor comes from a human donor with severe aplastic anemia or a healthy control (not recorded which). CDR3 sequence reads: CASSQGGAVFYEQFF. The CDR3 DNA follows: TGTGCCAGCAGCCAAGGGGGGGCGGTTTTCTATGAGCAGTTCTTC.